This T cell receptor (beta chain) was identified during a study of blood T cell repertoires in COVID-19. On the study more broadly: Both acute and convalescent COVID-19 samples were obtained from the United States, Italy and Spain.

This clone was detected only a few times. Germline-derived CDR1 and CDR2 are KGHDR and SFDVKD. V shed 5 bases and J 8 bases; nucleotides not matched to a gene: 11. There are 16 residues in the CDR3. Assay: immunoSEQ multiplex PCR; the TCRdb copy retains only in-frame clones and omits some. Altogether tens of thousands of clones are present, 80% to 95% being singletons, with the ten largest covering approximately 2%. The J gene is TRBJ1-1, the V gene TRBV24-1; TRBD1 aligns across 12 bases. This TCR was recovered from a human donor in a cohort sampled during active COVID-19. The sequencing sample was made of peripheral blood. CDR3 coding DNA: TGTGCCACCAGTGGAGGGACAGGGGGCCCGAAACCGGAAGCTTTCTTT. Its protein product is CATSGGTGGPKPEAFF.